This paragraph reports one T cell receptor (beta chain). As yet, its antigen is unknown. The data are from a study of T cell responses to AZD1222 COVID-19 vaccine. Study results and limitations: Clonal diversity was possibly underestimated, and white British individuals and females predominated among donors. At baseline, seropositivity was found in only a handful of AZD1222 recipients.

CDR3 length equals 15 residues. V shed 5 bases, J shed 1 base, and the junction held 5 bases outside the gene matches. The V gene's germline CDR1 is MNHEY and CDR2 SVGAGI. The assay was immunoSEQ multiplex PCR, and TCRdb's table has in-frame clones only and misses some. The data contain about 140,000 clones, 90% to 95% of them singletons. This clonotype originated in an adult who had recovered from COVID-19. The rearrangement joins TRBV6-5 to TRBJ1-5, with TRBD1 matching over 7 bases. Here the sequenced sample was peripheral blood, taken after recovery from COVID-19. This CDR3 reads CASSPRQGSNQPQHF. The CDR3 nucleotides read TGTGCCAGCAGTCCTCGACAGGGAAGCAATCAGCCCCAGCATTTT.